Below, 31 T cell receptor beta chains from the same sample are listed, as sequenced in a study of blood T cells in healthy people across ages. A J-beta primer mix and a sample-barcoded 5' primer were used in a second PCR of about 6 to 12 cycles. One entry per CDR3 protein results from TCRdb running MiXCR on the 5' RACE reads. This table holds 1,800,000 or so distinct CDR3 sequences, about two fifths found once. The sequenced sample was blood. These receptors all come from a human donor in good health.

The chain employs TRBV2 and TRBJ1-2; 8 nucleotides match TRBD1. There are 14 residues in the CDR3. V lost 5 bases to trimming and J lost 8 bases; unmatched junction nucleotides: 10. From germline, CDR1 is SNHLY and CDR2 FYNNEI. The CDR3 reads CASSYRQGPIGYTF. DNA for the CDR3: TGTGCCAGCAGTTACCGACAGGGGCCTATCGGCTACACCTTC.

The sample holds one count of this clonotype. The chain carries TRBV5-5 and TRBJ2-5; D is perhaps TRBD2 (6 bases). The end of the DNA is better explained by TRBJ2-7, so the J call may be wrong. The germline V gene has CDR1 SGHKS and CDR2 YYEKEE (reference sequence). The CDR3 is 15 amino acids. This CDR3 reads CASSLSGSRTSEQYF. As DNA, the CDR3 is TGTGCCAGCAGCTTGTCCGGGAGCCGGACATCCGAGCAGTACTTC.

In nucleotides, the CDR3 is TGTGCCAGCAGCTCTCACGAAAGCAGGGGCGCCTATGGCTACACCTTC. Translation gives CASSSHESRGAYGYTF. The chain joins TRBV5-5 to TRBJ1-2; a weak D match, TRBD1 (6 bases). The CDR3 runs to 16 residues. Per germline, CDR1 SGHKS and CDR2 YYEKEE (reference sequence). Trimming left V 3 bases short and J 4 bases short, with 19 bases between. Combining the CDR3 with reference TRBV5-5 and TRBJ1-2 gives the whole variable domain DAGVTQSPTHLIKTRGQQVTLRCSPISGHKSVSWYQQVLGQGPQFIFQYYEKEERGRGNFPDRFSARQFPNYSSELNVNALLLGDSALYLCASSSHESRGAYGYTFGSGTRLTVV.

This clonotype was counted a few times. V is TRBV29-1 and J is TRBJ2-5; tentatively, D is TRBD2 (6 bases). Germline assignment: CDR1 SQVTM and CDR2 ANQGSEA. The CDR3 runs 13 residues. Trimming removed 4 bases at V and 2 bases at J, with 11 bases between. CDR3 nucleotide sequence: TGCAGCGTTGGGGGGACTTTTCAAGAGACCCAGTACTTC. Protein product: CSVGGTFQETQYF.

This clonotype was observed a handful of times. The V call is TRBV5-1, the J call TRBJ2-3, with D uncertain. Trimming shortened V by 3 bases and J by 2 bases, and 10 bases separated the two germline ends. Germline CDR1 reads SGHRS; CDR2 reads YFSETQ. This CDR3 is built from 14 residues. CDR3 sequence (DNA): TGCGCCAGCAGCTACGGATCCCCCACAGATACGCAGTATTTT. Its protein is CASSYGSPTDTQYF.

This clonotype was seen a few times. This chain connects TRBV5-1 to TRBJ1-1, with 7 bases lining up with TRBD1. The CDR3 has 16 residues. Losses at the gene ends were 4 bases for V and 4 bases for J; bases not matched to a gene: 13. The germline V gene has CDR1 SGHRS and CDR2 YFSETQ. The CDR3 DNA is TGCGCCAGCAGCGTTACAGGGGTCGCGGTGGGCACTGAAGCTTTCTTT. Protein: CASSVTGVAVGTEAFF.

V gene TRBV11-2 combines with J gene TRBJ2-2, with 8 bases fitting TRBD1. This CDR3 has 17 residues. V was pared by 6 bases and J by 3 bases, with 12 bases of the junction left unmatched. CDR1 SGHAT and CDR2 FQNNGV come from the germline V gene. In nucleotides, the CDR3 is TGTGCCAGCAGTTCAAACCCTCCGGACAGGGACACCGGGGAGCTGTTTTTT. It specifies CASSSNPPDRDTGELFF.

The CDR3 loop reads CASTIPNTEAFF. CDR3 coding DNA: TGTGCCAGCACTATTCCGAACACTGAAGCTTTCTTT. The chain carries TRBV6-6 and TRBJ1-1; D is ambiguous. CDR3 length: 12 residues. Germline CDR1 is MNHNY and CDR2 is SVGAGI (reference sequence). The V and J ends lost 7 bases and 1 base respectively, with 7 bases between them.

This clonotype was seen only a few times. This chain connects TRBV6-2 or TRBV6-3 to TRBJ2-3; D is uncertain. CDR3 length: 11 residues. V lost 10 bases to trimming and J lost 4 bases, with 9 bases between them. Germline V gene data show CDR1 as MNHEY and CDR2 as SVGEGT. The CDR3 bases are TGTGCCACCGCCTTCCCAGATACGCAGTATTTT. It encodes CATAFPDTQYF.

This chain uses TRBV28 with TRBJ2-6; TRBD2 might be the D (7 bases). Germline V gene data show CDR1 as MDHEN and CDR2 as SYDVKM. The length of the CDR3 is 17 residues. The ends were cut back, 3 bases at V and 0 bases at J, with 12 bases in the middle. Here the CDR3 DNA reads TGTGCCAGCAGTTTGGCGGGGGCCCCCTCTGGGGCCAACGTCCTGACTTTC. The encoded protein is CASSLAGAPSGANVLTF.

This clonotype was recorded a few times. The rearrangement joins TRBV10-3 to TRBJ1-5, with D unresolved. The CDR3 sequence is 13 residues long. Looked up from germline, CDR1 is ENHRY and CDR2 is SYGVKD. Between the trimmed V and J ends, which lost 1 base and 7 bases, there was a span of 8 bases. Here the CDR3 reads CAISEFSGQPQHF. CDR3 nucleotides: TGTGCCATCAGTGAGTTTTCTGGCCAGCCCCAGCATTTT.

The chain carries TRBV30 and TRBJ2-4, with a possible D match to TRBD2 (6 bases). The CDR3 extends over 11 amino acids. The germline gives CDR1 GTSNPN, CDR2 SVGIG (reference sequence). V was shortened by 5 bases and J by 15 bases, with 17 bases between the two germline ends. CDR3 sequence reads: CAWGTLRERYF. The CDR3 coding sequence is TGTGCCTGGGGGACTTTGAGGGAGCGGTACTTC.

The chain is built from TRBV3-1 and TRBJ1-2; D may be TRBD1 (6 bases). Germline V CDR1 and CDR2: LGHDT, YNNKEL (reference sequence). This CDR3 spans 15 amino acids. V was cut by 8 bases and J by 0 bases, with 16 bases left in between. The CDR3 region is CASGSWTVANYGYTF. The DNA for the CDR3 is TGTGCCAGCGGCTCATGGACAGTAGCTAACTATGGCTACACCTTC.

In this sample, this clonotype turned up a few times. The rearrangement joins TRBV7-9 to TRBJ1-1, with no clear D. CDR1 is SEHNR and CDR2 is FQNEAQ in the germline V gene (reference sequence). Trimming left V 6 bases short and J 7 bases short, with 12 bases between. This CDR3 has 12 amino acids. CDR3 sequence reads: CASRYLTHEAFF. CDR3 nucleotide sequence: TGTGCCAGCAGATATTTAACTCATGAAGCTTTCTTT.

V and J are TRBV20-1 and TRBJ2-4; tentative D call: TRBD1 (6 bases). The CDR3 sequence is 12 residues long. Trimming cost V 0 bases and J 13 bases, with 13 bases left between them. CDR1 is DFQATT and CDR2 is SNEGSKA in the germline V gene (reference sequence). CDR3 loop: CSARETGRQQYF. CDR3 nucleotide sequence: TGCAGTGCTAGAGAAACAGGGCGGCAGCAGTACTTC.

In its sample, this clonotype was seen a few times. CDR3 in DNA: TGTGCCAGCAGCTTGGCGGCGGGGGTGACCCAAGAGACCCAGTACTTC. Its protein is CASSLAAGVTQETQYF. The chain carries TRBV5-4 and TRBJ2-5; 7 nucleotides line up with TRBD2. CDR1 and CDR2 from the germline V gene are SGHNT and YYREEE (reference sequence). V lost 0 bases to trimming and J lost 1 base; unmatched junction nucleotides: 6. The CDR3 totals 16 residues.

The chain carries TRBV20-1 and TRBJ2-7, with 9 bases identical to TRBD1. The length of the CDR3 is 12 residues. Germline CDR1 is DFQATT and CDR2 is SNEGSKA (reference sequence). The J segment lost 10 bases and the V segment lost 6 bases, leaving 10 bases of the junction unmatched. CDR3 sequence (DNA): TGCAGTGCCCTCCCGAGGGACAGGGCTCAGTACTTC. Its translation is CSALPRDRAQYF.

The sample holds a few counts of this clonotype. The gene calls are TRBV7-9 and TRBJ2-1; D is unclear. The CDR3 contains 13 residues. The V end was cut by 5 bases, the J end by 7 bases, with 12 bases between. Germline V CDR1 and CDR2: SEHNR, FQNEAQ (reference sequence). The CDR3: CASSPTKWNEQFF. Written as DNA, the CDR3 is TGTGCCAGCAGCCCTACAAAGTGGAATGAGCAGTTCTTC.

This chain links TRBV7-8 with TRBJ2-6; 8 bases agree with TRBD1. V was clipped by 5 bases and J by 0 bases; unmatched bases: 6. The CDR3 loop spans 17 amino acids. Germline V gene sequence: CDR1 SGHVS, CDR2 FQNEAQ. As DNA, the CDR3 is TGTGCCAGCAGCACCGGGACAGGTACCTCTGGGGCCAACGTCCTGACTTTC. It translates to CASSTGTGTSGANVLTF.

The chain carries TRBV7-8 and TRBJ2-3; TRBD2 matches 13 bases. CDR3 length: 18 residues. After removal of 5 bases from V and 8 bases from J, the junction contained 16 bases not matched to a gene. The germline gives CDR1 SGHVS, CDR2 FQNEAQ. Here the CDR3 DNA reads TGTGCCAGCAGCCCCCGGACTAGCGGGGGCTCATCGCTCGGTACGCAGTATTTT. It is translated as CASSPRTSGGSSLGTQYF. Looking up the rest from reference TRBV7-8 and TRBJ2-3 gives the full variable domain: GAGVSQSPRYKVAKRGQDVALRCDPISGHVSLFWYQQALGQGPEFLTYFQNEAQLDKSGLPSDRFFAERPEGSVSTLKIQRTQQEDSAVYLCASSPRTSGGSSLGTQYFGPGTRLTVL.

In the case of this clonotype: Compared with germline, one end of the junction differs, possibly owing to a read error. V gene TRBV10-3 combines with J gene TRBJ1-1; 7 positions match TRBD1. The CDR3 sequence is 14 residues long. CDR1 ENHRY and CDR2 SYGVKD come from the germline V gene. The CDR3 region is CAISELGTATGAFF. CDR3 in DNA: TGTGCCATCAGTGAGCTAGGGACAGCAACTGGAGCTTTCTTT.

The chain carries TRBV10-3 and TRBJ2-3; D perhaps matches TRBD2 (5 bases). With 6 bases removed from V and 1 base from J, the gap between germline ends came to 8 bases. The CDR3 has 13 amino acids. Germline V gene data show CDR1 as ENHRY and CDR2 as SYGVKD. CDR3 sequence (DNA): TGTGCCATCAGCGAGGGCCGCACAGATACGCAGTATTTT. Encoded protein: CAISEGRTDTQYF.

The J gene is TRBJ1-1, the V gene TRBV7-9; 9 bases fit TRBD1. The CDR3 is 16 residues long. With 5 bases clipped from V and 0 bases from J, the junction kept 7 bases outside the gene matches. CDR1 and CDR2 (germline): SEHNR, FQNEAQ (reference sequence). CDR3 sequence: CASSPGQGSMNTEAFF. The CDR3 bases are TGTGCCAGCAGCCCGGGACAGGGCTCCATGAACACTGAAGCTTTCTTT.

This clonotype was seen more than once but under ten times. The chain links TRBV4-3 to TRBJ2-1; 10 nucleotides agree with TRBD2. Per the germline V gene, CDR1 is LGHNA and CDR2 is YSLEER. J was trimmed by 8 bases and V by 0 bases; bases with no gene match: 7. The CDR3 covers 16 residues. CDR3 nucleotides: TGCGCCAGCAGCCAAGATGGGACTAGCGCTTGGGATGAGCAGTTCTTC. As protein: CASSQDGTSAWDEQFF.

V gene TRBV7-2 combines with J gene TRBJ1-1; no firm D call. Per the germline V gene, CDR1 is SGHTA and CDR2 is FQGNSA. Trimming stripped 1 base from V and 0 bases from J, with 12 bases between. This CDR3 has 16 amino acids. The CDR3 DNA is TGTGCCAGCAGCTTAGATTCTGCCAACCTGAACACTGAAGCTTTCTTT. Translating gives CASSLDSANLNTEAFF.

The V gene is TRBV7-2, the J gene TRBJ2-3; 7 bases map to TRBD1. Trimming removed 5 bases from V and 6 bases from J; junction bases left unmatched: 11. The germline V gene has CDR1 SGHTA and CDR2 FQGNSA. CDR3 size: 15 residues. The CDR3 DNA sequence: TGTGCCAGCAGCCCTACCGCAGGGGGAATCGATACGCAGTATTTT. Translated: CASSPTAGGIDTQYF.

A few counts support this clonotype. V and J are TRBV29-1 and TRBJ2-3, with 10 bases aligning to TRBD2. V gave up 4 bases and J gave up 2 bases; unmatched junction bases: 3. Germline CDR1 and CDR2: SQVTM and ANQGSEA. This CDR3 has 14 amino acids. CDR3 sequence reads: CSVGTSGFTDTQYF. CDR3 DNA: TGCAGCGTTGGGACTAGCGGTTTCACAGATACGCAGTATTTT.

CDR3 DNA sequence: TGTGCCAGCCTAAGACGGGGGGCCGGGTACAATGAGCAGTTCTTC. This encodes CASLRRGAGYNEQFF. V is TRBV2 and J is TRBJ2-1; tentative D call: TRBD2 (7 bases). V lost 8 bases to trimming and J lost 4 bases, with 18 bases between them. CDR3 size: 15 residues. Germline CDR1 and CDR2: SNHLY and FYNNEI.

This clonotype was counted at least ten times. CDR3 nucleotides: TGCAGTGGTGGTCGGCAGTCCTACGAGCAGTACTTC. Translating gives CSGGRQSYEQYF. The chain links TRBV20-1 to TRBJ2-7; no clear D gene. Between the trimmed V and J ends, which lost 7 bases and 1 base, there was a span of 11 bases. Germline CDR1 DFQATT, CDR2 SNEGSKA (reference sequence). The CDR3 extends over 12 amino acids.

V and J are TRBV11-3 and TRBJ2-5; 12 nucleotides agree with TRBD2. There are 18 residues in the CDR3. With V trimmed by 5 bases and J by 0 bases, 10 bases remained unmatched. The V gene's germline CDR1 is SGHNT and CDR2 YENEEA. The CDR3 sequence is CASSLASGGALYQETQYF. In nucleotides, the CDR3 is TGTGCCAGCAGCCTGGCTAGCGGGGGGGCTCTGTACCAAGAGACCCAGTACTTC.

This chain links TRBV12-3 or TRBV12-4 with TRBJ1-2, with D tentatively TRBD1 (5 bases). The V end lost 6 bases, the J end lost 0 bases, and 14 bases lay between the germline ends. The CDR3 totals 15 residues. DNA for the CDR3: TGTGCCAGCAGCCATAGGGGACTCCCTAACTATGGCTACACCTTC. It codes for CASSHRGLPNYGYTF.